These 16 T cell receptor beta chains share one sample of origin, sequenced in a study of cytomegalovirus exposure and HLA in healthy donors. Profiling relied on immunoSEQ multiplex PCR, and the TCRdb table lists in-frame clones only, not all of them. Of about 220,000 clones in the sample, 85% to 90% were seen once. Sequencing was performed on PBMCs. The receptor source for this set is a woman between 18 and 30 years old in good health and CMV-seronegative.

This clone turned up a few times. The rearrangement links TRBV2 to TRBJ1-5; 8 nucleotides line up with TRBD1. The V gene end was trimmed by 9 bases and the J gene end by 7 bases; junction bases not matched to a gene: 5. This CDR3 contains 12 residues. Looked up from germline, CDR1 is SNHLY and CDR2 is FYNNEI. This CDR3 reads CASQGARQPQHF. The DNA of the CDR3 is TGTGCCAGTCAGGGGGCGAGGCAGCCCCAGCATTTT.

The CDR3 is CATIRQGEVTEAFF. The CDR3 region has the DNA TGTGCCACCATAAGACAGGGCGAGGTGACTGAAGCTTTCTTT. The chain uses TRBV27 and TRBJ1-1; 7 positions agree with TRBD1. Germline CDR1 is MNHEY and CDR2 is SMNVEV (reference sequence). The CDR3 has 14 amino acids. Unmatched junction bases numbered 13, after V lost 10 bases and J lost 5 bases.

In this sample, this clone turned up once. V is TRBV15 and J is TRBJ1-2; no definite D call. V lost 5 bases, J lost 0 bases, and 7 bases lay in between. There are 13 residues in the CDR3. CDR1 and CDR2 from the germline V gene are LNHNV and YYDKDF (reference sequence). For the CDR3, the DNA is TGTGCCACCAGCCCAGATACTAACTATGGCTACACCTTC. Encoded protein: CATSPDTNYGYTF.

The chain couples TRBV7-2 to TRBJ2-2, with D maybe TRBD1 (6 bases). Between the trimmed V and J ends, which lost 4 bases and 4 bases, there was a span of 13 bases. The CDR3 covers 15 residues. CDR1 is SGHTA and CDR2 is FQGNSA in the germline V gene. CDR3 bases: TGTGCCAGCAGCTGGGGACAAGTCGGCACCGGGGAGCTGTTTTTT. Translating it yields CASSWGQVGTGELFF.

The rearrangement links TRBV27 to TRBJ1-4; a possible D gene is TRBD1 (5 bases). CDR1 MNHEY and CDR2 SMNVEV come from the germline V gene (reference sequence). V gave up 2 bases and J gave up 1 base, with 11 bases separating them. The CDR3 covers 16 residues. The DNA of the CDR3 is TGTGCCAGCAGTTTAGGCAGGGATGGAACTAATGAAAAACTGTTTTTT. Protein product: CASSLGRDGTNEKLFF.

This chain joins TRBV27 and TRBJ1-2, with 9 bases lining up with TRBD1. In germline, CDR1 is MNHEY, CDR2 SMNVEV (reference sequence). Germline trimming cut 6 bases from V and 7 bases from J; bases unmatched to any gene: 12. This CDR3 has 15 amino acids. CDR3 bases: TGTGCCAGCAGCGCCCTCGGGACAGGGTCTCGTGGCTACACCTTC. Protein product: CASSALGTGSRGYTF.

This chain uses TRBV7-9 with TRBJ1-3, with 8 nucleotides matching TRBD1. The length of the CDR3 is 13 residues. V lost 8 bases to trimming and J lost 7 bases; unmatched junction nucleotides: 7. Germline values: CDR1 SEHNR, CDR2 FQNEAQ (reference sequence). Here the CDR3 reads CASGPPGGNTIYF. The CDR3 nucleotides are TGTGCCAGCGGCCCGCCAGGGGGCAACACCATATATTTT. The entire variable domain, with the rest obtained from reference TRBV7-9 and TRBJ1-3, is as follows: DTGVSQNPRHKITKRGQNVTFRCDPISEHNRLYWYRQTLGQGPEFLTYFQNEAQLEKSRLLSDRFSAERPKGSFSTLEIQRTEQGDSAMYLCASGPPGGNTIYFGEGSWLTVV.

CDR3 sequence: CASSLRTSGSPREQYF. The CDR3 nucleotides read TGTGCCAGCAGCTTAAGGACTAGCGGGAGTCCCCGCGAGCAGTACTTC. The V gene is TRBV5-6, the J gene TRBJ2-7; TRBD2 matches 13 bases. V was pared by 2 bases and J by 6 bases, with 8 bases of the junction left unmatched. CDR3 length: 16 residues. CDR1 and CDR2 (germline): SGHDT, YYEEEE.

The rearrangement joins TRBV18 to TRBJ2-5; tentative D call: TRBD2 (5 bases). The CDR3 extends over 14 amino acids. The V end was cut by 6 bases, the J end by 4 bases, with 15 bases between. The V gene's germline CDR1 is KGHSH and CDR2 LQKENI. The CDR3 region has the DNA TGTGCCAGCTCGCCTCGAAGAGGGTTAGAGACCCAGTACTTC. It is translated as CASSPRRGLETQYF.

The chain is built from TRBV6-5 and TRBJ1-5, with TRBD1 matching 7 bases. The CDR3 consists of 14 residues. V dropped 5 bases and J dropped 5; count of bases not matched to a gene: 6. Looked up from germline, CDR1 is MNHEY and CDR2 is SVGAGI. The CDR3: CASSVRGPDQPQHF. The DNA of the CDR3 is TGTGCCAGCAGTGTGAGGGGGCCCGATCAGCCCCAGCATTTT.

This chain connects TRBV27 to TRBJ2-7, with 8 nucleotides matching TRBD2. J lost 6 bases, V lost 2 bases, and 9 bases had no gene match. This CDR3 has 15 amino acids. CDR1 is MNHEY, CDR2 SMNVEV, per germline (reference sequence). The CDR3 nucleotides read TGTGCCAGCAGTTTAAGCCCGGGGGGGGCAAGCGAGCAGTACTTC. This translates into CASSLSPGGASEQYF.

The V gene is TRBV7-8, the J gene TRBJ2-1, with 9 bases fitting TRBD2. The CDR3 totals 18 residues. The junction had 18 bases not matched to a gene; V was cut back by 3 bases and J by 9 bases. Germline CDR1 reads SGHVS; CDR2 reads FQNEAQ. Here the CDR3 DNA reads TGTGCCAGCAGCTTGAGGTCTAGCGGGATTTGGCCATATGGTGAGCAGTTCTTC. It is translated as CASSLRSSGIWPYGEQFF.

The V and J genes are TRBV30 and TRBJ2-7, with D maybe TRBD2 (6 bases). Germline V gene lookup returns CDR1 GTSNPN and CDR2 SVGIG (reference sequence). The CDR3 is 13 amino acids. Trimming removed 5 bases from V and 5 bases from J, with 16 bases in between. The CDR3 is CAWGLGTGNEQYF. The CDR3 bases are TGTGCCTGGGGCCTAGGGACTGGGAACGAGCAGTACTTC.

The CDR3 nucleotides read TGTGCCAGTAGTATGGGACAGGGATTCAACGAGCAGTACTTC. It translates to CASSMGQGFNEQYF. V and J are TRBV19 and TRBJ2-7, with 9 bases identical to TRBD1. The CDR3 length is 14 residues. J was trimmed by 5 bases and V by 3 bases; bases with no gene match: 5. Germline CDR1 and CDR2: LNHDA and SQIVND (reference sequence).

The chain has TRBV6-4 and TRBJ2-1; 9 bases line up with TRBD2. Germline V gene data show CDR1 as MRHNA and CDR2 as SNTAGT. The CDR3 spans 15 residues. Trimming at V came to 0 bases and at J to 5 bases, leaving 2 bases not matched to a gene. CDR3 bases: TGTGCCAGCAGTGACTCGACTAGCGGCGACAATGAGCAGTTCTTC. Translation gives CASSDSTSGDNEQFF.

This rearrangement joins TRBV29-1 to TRBJ2-7; 16 nucleotides agree with TRBD2. CDR1 is SQVTM and CDR2 is ANQGSEA in the germline V gene. V dropped 6 bases and J dropped 6; count of bases not matched to a gene: 8. This CDR3 comprises 15 residues. The CDR3 DNA sequence: TGCAGCGTCAAGGGACTAGCGGGAGGGCCGCTCGAGCAGTACTTC. Translation gives CSVKGLAGGPLEQYF.